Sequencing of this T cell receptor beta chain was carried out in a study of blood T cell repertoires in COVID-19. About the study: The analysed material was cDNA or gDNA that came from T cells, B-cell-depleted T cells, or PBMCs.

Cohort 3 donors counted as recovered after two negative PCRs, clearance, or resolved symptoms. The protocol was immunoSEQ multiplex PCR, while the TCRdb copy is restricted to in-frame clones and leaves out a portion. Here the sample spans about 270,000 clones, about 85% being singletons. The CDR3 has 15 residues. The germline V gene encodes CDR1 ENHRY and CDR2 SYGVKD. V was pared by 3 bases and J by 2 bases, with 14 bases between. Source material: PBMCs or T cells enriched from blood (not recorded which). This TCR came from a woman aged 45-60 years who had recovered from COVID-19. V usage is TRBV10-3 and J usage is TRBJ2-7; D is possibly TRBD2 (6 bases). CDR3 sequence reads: CAISDGSRGTYEQYF. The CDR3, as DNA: TGTGCCATCAGTGACGGGAGTCGGGGAACCTACGAGCAGTACTTC.